This is a list of T cell receptor beta chains from one sample in a study of T cell responses to AZD1222 COVID-19 vaccine. The data were produced by immunoSEQ multiplex PCR, yet TCRdb's version contains in-frame clones alone and is incomplete. The table has some 63,000 clones, around 80% seen once; the top ten hold around 18%. Sequences were derived from peripheral blood, sampled on day 0 of AZD1222 vaccination. All receptors come from an adult in good health. The CDR3 runs from the conserved cysteine through the conserved F or W. A D gene is named only where the DNA matches it firmly. Size is omitted from some rows. Given values are once, few, many or a class for expanded clones.

v_gene,j_gene,d_gene,abundance,CDR3aa,CDR3nt
TRBV7-9,TRBJ2-7,.,few,CASSLAAGQGYEQYF,TGTGCCAGCAGCTTAGCTGCGGGGCAAGGCTACGAGCAGTACTTC
TRBV6-5,TRBJ2-2,TRBD2,.,CASSFLAGYTGELFF,TGTGCCAGCAGTTTCTTAGCGGGGTACACCGGGGAGCTGTTTTTT
TRBV24-1,TRBJ1-5,.,.,CATSDPRVGDQPQHF,TGTGCCACCAGTGATCCCCGAGTGGGCGATCAGCCCCAGCATTTT
TRBV5-6,TRBJ1-2,.,.,CASSFGALGYTF,TGTGCCAGCAGCTTCGGGGCCTTAGGCTACACCTTC
TRBV7-9,TRBJ2-1,.,.,CASSLGSPSYNEQFF,TGTGCCAGCAGCTTAGGGTCCCCCTCCTACAATGAGCAGTTCTTC
TRBV14,TRBJ2-7,TRBD2,.,CASSRFATSGKGYEQYF,TGTGCCAGCAGCCGCTTTGCGACTAGCGGAAAAGGGTACGAGCAGTACTTC
TRBV28,TRBJ2-7,TRBD1,.,CASSNRGPSSYEQYF,TGTGCCAGCAGTAACAGGGGGCCTAGCTCCTACGAGCAGTACTTC
TRBV2,TRBJ1-4,TRBD1,.,CASSRGGASAEKLFF,TGTGCCAGCAGCCGAGGGGGCGCGTCCGCCGAAAAACTGTTTTTT
TRBV3-1/TRBV3-2,TRBJ2-5,.,.,CASSPKGGAGETQYF,TGTGCCAGCAGCCCCAAAGGGGGGGCGGGAGAGACCCAGTACTTC
TRBV11-3,TRBJ2-1,.,once,CASSWRENNEQFF,TGTGCCAGCAGCTGGCGGGAAAACAATGAGCAGTTCTTC
TRBV19,TRBJ1-3,.,.,CASSTPRRGGNTIYF,TGTGCCAGTAGTACGCCGAGGAGGGGTGGAAACACCATATATTTT
TRBV27,TRBJ2-5,TRBD1,.,CASRISGDRRRETQYF,TGTGCCAGCAGGATATCTGGGGACAGACGGCGCGAGACCCAGTACTTC
TRBV10-3,TRBJ1-2,TRBD1,.,CAISQDRDGYTF,TGTGCCATCAGTCAGGACAGGGATGGCTACACCTTC
TRBV11-2,TRBJ2-1,.,.,CASSLAGPYYNEQFF,TGTGCCAGCAGCTTAGCGGGACCTTACTACAATGAGCAGTTCTTC
TRBV12-3/TRBV12-4,TRBJ1-3,.,.,CASSFHGNTIYF,TGTGCCAGCAGTTTTCATGGAAACACCATATATTTT
TRBV24-1,TRBJ1-2,TRBD1,.,CATSEGQGITNYGYTF,TGTGCCACCAGTGAAGGACAGGGGATAACTAACTATGGCTACACCTTC
TRBV18,TRBJ2-7,.,.,CASSPGDREGYEQYF,TGTGCCAGCTCACCGGGCGACAGGGAGGGCTACGAGCAGTACTTC
TRBV5-6,TRBJ1-2,.,many,CASSSGQNYGYTF,TGTGCCAGCAGCTCCGGACAGAACTATGGCTACACCTTC
TRBV5-4,TRBJ2-1,.,.,CASSLVGTSYNEQFF,TGTGCCAGCAGCTTGGTGGGGACCTCCTACAATGAGCAGTTCTTC
TRBV2,TRBJ1-1,.,.,CASRGRTNTEAFF,TGTGCCAGCAGGGGACGGACGAACACTGAAGCTTTCTTT
TRBV9,TRBJ2-5,TRBD2,.,CASTGAPGLGETQYF,TGTGCCAGCACCGGGGCCCCGGGACTAGGGGAGACCCAGTACTTC
TRBV5-4,TRBJ2-5,TRBD2,.,CASSPTSGAFQETQYF,TGTGCCAGCAGCCCTACTAGCGGGGCCTTTCAAGAGACCCAGTACTTC
TRBV5-1,TRBJ2-3,TRBD2,.,CASSFTSGRTDTQYF,TGCGCCAGCAGCTTTACTAGCGGGAGGACAGATACGCAGTATTTT